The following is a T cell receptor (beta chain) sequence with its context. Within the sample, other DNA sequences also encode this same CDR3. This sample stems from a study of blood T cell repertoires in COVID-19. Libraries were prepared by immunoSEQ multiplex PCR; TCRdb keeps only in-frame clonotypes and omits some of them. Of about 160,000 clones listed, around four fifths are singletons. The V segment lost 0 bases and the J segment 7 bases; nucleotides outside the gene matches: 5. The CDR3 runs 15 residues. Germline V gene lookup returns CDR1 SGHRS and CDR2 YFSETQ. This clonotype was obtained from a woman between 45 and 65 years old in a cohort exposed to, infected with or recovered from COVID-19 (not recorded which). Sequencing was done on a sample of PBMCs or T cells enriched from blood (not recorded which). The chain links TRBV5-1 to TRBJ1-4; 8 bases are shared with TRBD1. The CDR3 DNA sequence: TGCGCCAGCAGCTTGGCCGGACAGGGAGGTGAAAAACTGTTTTTT. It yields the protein CASSLAGQGGEKLFF.